This T cell receptor beta chain stems from a study of blood T cell repertoires in COVID-19. This table comes from immunoSEQ multiplex PCR, and its TCRdb copy is limited to in-frame clones, with some not included. This sample has 250,000 or so clones, with about 91% found just once. The sample consisted of peripheral blood. This clonotype was obtained from a woman in her thirties or forties who had recovered from COVID-19.

CDR3 sequence reads: CASSRGQNTEAFF. CDR3 DNA sequence: TGCGCCAGCAGCAGGGGACAGAACACTGAAGCTTTCTTT. This rearrangement joins TRBV5-1 to TRBJ1-1; D might be TRBD1 (6 bases). V lost 4 bases to trimming and J lost 1 base, with 8 bases between them. CDR3 length: 13 residues. Germline loops: CDR1 SGHRS, CDR2 YFSETQ. The full variable domain, its missing parts supplied by reference TRBV5-1 and TRBJ1-1, is KAGVTQTPRYLIKTRGQQVTLSCSPISGHRSVSWYQQTPGQGLQFLFEYFSETQRNKGNFPGRFSGRQFSNSRSEMNVSTLELGDSALYLCASSRGQNTEAFFGQGTRLTVV.